This T cell receptor beta chain was recovered during a study of blood T cell repertoires in COVID-19. Turning to the study itself: Samples came from the United States, Italy and Spain, spanning acute and convalescent COVID-19. T cells, B-cell-depleted T cells, or PBMCs supplied cDNA or gDNA.

Looked up from germline, CDR1 is SGHTA and CDR2 is FQGNSA. J gave up 13 bases and V 5 bases, and 6 bases lay outside the gene matches. The CDR3 totals 13 residues. Cohort 3 donors were reported recovered after two negative PCRs, clearance, or symptom resolution. In the original workflow: Reference gene primer amplification in the assay estimated nucleated cell counts. The data were produced by immunoSEQ multiplex PCR, yet TCRdb's version contains in-frame clones alone and is incomplete. Clonal size and the V and J genes are those of that table, whereas D and trimming came from the DNA. The table lists some 170,000 clones, approximately 80% of them singletons.

Sequenced material: PBMCs or T cells enriched from blood (not recorded which). The TCR originated in a man in his forties or fifties who had recovered from COVID-19. The chain combines TRBV7-2 with TRBJ2-1, with 12 bases lining up with TRBD2. CDR3 sequence (DNA): TGTGCCAGCAGCGGCCGACTAGCGGGGGTTCAGTTCTTC. Its translation is CASSGRLAGVQFF.